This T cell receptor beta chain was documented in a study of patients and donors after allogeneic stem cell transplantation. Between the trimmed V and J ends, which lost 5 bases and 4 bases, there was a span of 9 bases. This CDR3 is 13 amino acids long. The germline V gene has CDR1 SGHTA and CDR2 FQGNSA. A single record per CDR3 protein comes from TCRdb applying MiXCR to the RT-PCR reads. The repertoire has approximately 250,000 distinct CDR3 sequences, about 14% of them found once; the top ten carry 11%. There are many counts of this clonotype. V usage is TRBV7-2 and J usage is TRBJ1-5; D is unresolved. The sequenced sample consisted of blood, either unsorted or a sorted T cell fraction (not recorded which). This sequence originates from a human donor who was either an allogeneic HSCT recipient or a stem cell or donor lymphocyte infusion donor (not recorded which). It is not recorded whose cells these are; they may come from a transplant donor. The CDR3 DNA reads TGTGCCAGCAGCGGGGTCCGAAATCAGCCCCAGCATTTT. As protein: CASSGVRNQPQHF. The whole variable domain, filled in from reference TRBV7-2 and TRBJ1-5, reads GAGVSQSPSNKVTEKGKDVELRCDPISGHTALYWYRQSLGQGLEFLIYFQGNSAPDKSGLPSDRFSAERTGGSVSTLTIQRTQQEDSAVYLCASSGVRNQPQHFGDGTRLSIL.